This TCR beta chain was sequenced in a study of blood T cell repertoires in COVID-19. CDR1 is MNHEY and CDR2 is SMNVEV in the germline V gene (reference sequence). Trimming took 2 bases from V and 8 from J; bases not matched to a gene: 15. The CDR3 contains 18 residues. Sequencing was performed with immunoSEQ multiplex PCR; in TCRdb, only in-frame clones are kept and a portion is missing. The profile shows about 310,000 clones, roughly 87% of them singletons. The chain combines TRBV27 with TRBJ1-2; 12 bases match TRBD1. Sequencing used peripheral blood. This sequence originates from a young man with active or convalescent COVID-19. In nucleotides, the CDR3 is TGTGCCAGCAGTTTAATCCCGGGACAGGGGGCAGTCTTTCGGGGCTACACCTTC. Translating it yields CASSLIPGQGAVFRGYTF.